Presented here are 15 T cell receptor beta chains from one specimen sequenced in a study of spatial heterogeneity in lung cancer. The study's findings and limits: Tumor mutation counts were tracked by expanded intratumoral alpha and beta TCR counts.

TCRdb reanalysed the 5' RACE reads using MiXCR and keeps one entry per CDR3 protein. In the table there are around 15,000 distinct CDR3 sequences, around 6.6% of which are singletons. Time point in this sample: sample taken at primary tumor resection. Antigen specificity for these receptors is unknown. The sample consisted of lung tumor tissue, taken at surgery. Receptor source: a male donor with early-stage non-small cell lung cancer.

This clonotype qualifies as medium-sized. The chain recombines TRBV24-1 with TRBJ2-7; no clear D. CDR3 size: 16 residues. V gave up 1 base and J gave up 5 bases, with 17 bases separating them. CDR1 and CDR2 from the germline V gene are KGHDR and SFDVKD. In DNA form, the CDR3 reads TGTGCCACCAGTGATTTCCCCTTGAATCAGGAGCACGAGCAGTACTTC. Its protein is CATSDFPLNQEHEQYF.

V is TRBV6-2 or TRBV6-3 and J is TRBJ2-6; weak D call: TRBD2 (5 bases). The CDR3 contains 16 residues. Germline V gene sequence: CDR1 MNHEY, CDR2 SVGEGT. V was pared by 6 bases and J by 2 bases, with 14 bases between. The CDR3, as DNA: TGTGCCAGCAGCGGACTGCCTACCACTGGGGCCAACGTCCTGACTTTC. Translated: CASSGLPTTGANVLTF.

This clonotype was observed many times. CDR3 sequence (DNA): TGTGCCAGCAGTCCACAGGGGGCGAAGTCACCCCTCCACTTT. It yields the protein CASSPQGAKSPLHF. This chain uses TRBV27 with TRBJ1-6; 9 positions match TRBD1. There are 14 residues in the CDR3. V shed 5 bases, J shed 10 bases, and the junction held 6 bases outside the gene matches. Germline CDR1 reads MNHEY; CDR2 reads SMNVEV (reference sequence).

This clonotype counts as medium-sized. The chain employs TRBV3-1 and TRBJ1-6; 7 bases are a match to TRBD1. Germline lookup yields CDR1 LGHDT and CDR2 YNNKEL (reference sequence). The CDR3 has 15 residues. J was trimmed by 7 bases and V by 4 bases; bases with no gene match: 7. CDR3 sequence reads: CASSLQTGSNSPLHF. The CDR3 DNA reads TGTGCCAGCAGCCTACAGACAGGGTCGAATTCACCCCTCCACTTT. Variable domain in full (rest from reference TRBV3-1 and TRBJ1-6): DTAVSQTPKYLVTQMGNDKSIKCEQNLGHDTMYWYKQDSKKFLKIMFSYNNKELIINETVPNRFSPKSPDKAHLNLHINSLELGDSAVYFCASSLQTGSNSPLHFGNGTRLTVT.

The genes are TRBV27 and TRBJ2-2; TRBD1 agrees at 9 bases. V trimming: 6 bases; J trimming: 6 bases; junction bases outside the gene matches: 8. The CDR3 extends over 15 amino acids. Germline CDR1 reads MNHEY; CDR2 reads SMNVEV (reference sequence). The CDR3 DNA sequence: TGTGCCAGCAGGCCGGGACAGGGCTTGGCCGGGGAGCTGTTTTTT. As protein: CASRPGQGLAGELFF.

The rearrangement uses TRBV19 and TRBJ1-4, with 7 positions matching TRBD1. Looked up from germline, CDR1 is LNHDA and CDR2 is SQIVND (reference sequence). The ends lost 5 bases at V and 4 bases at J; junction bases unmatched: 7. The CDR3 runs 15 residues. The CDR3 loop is CASSLTGVNNEKLFF. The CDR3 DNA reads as TGTGCCAGTAGTTTAACAGGGGTAAATAATGAAAAACTGTTTTTT.

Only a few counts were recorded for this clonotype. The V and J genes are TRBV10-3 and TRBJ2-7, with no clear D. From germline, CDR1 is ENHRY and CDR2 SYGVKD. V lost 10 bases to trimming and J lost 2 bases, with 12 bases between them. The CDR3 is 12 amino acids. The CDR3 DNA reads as TGTGCCACCGGTGAGGCCCCCTACGAGCAGTACGTC. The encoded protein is CATGEAPYEQYV.

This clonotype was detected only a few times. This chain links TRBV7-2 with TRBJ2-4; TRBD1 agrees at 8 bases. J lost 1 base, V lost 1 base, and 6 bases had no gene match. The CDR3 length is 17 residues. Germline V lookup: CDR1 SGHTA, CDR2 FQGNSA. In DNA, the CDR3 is TGTGCCAGCAGCTTAGTTGGGACAGGTGGGGCCAAAAACATTCAGTACTTC. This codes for CASSLVGTGGAKNIQYF.

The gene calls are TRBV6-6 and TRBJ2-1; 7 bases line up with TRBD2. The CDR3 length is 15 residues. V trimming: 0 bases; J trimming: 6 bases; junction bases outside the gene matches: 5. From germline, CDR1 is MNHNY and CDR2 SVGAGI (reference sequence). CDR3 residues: CASSYSAGVLNEQFF. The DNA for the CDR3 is TGTGCCAGCAGTTACTCGGCGGGAGTTCTCAATGAGCAGTTCTTC.

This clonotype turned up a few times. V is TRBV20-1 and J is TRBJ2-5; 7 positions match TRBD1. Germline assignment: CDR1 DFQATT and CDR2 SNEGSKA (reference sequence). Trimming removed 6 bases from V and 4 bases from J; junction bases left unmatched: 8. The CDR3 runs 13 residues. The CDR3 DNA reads TGCAGTGCAAACAGGGGATCGGTAGAGACCCAGTACTTC. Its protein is CSANRGSVETQYF.

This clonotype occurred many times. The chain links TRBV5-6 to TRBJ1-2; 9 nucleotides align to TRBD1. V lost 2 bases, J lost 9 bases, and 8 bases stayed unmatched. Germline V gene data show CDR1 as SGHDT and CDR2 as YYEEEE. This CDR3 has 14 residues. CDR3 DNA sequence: TGTGCCAGCAGCTTAGGACAGGGGATTTTGAGCTACACCTTC. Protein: CASSLGQGILSYTF. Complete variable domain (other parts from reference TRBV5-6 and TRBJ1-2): DAGVTQSPTHLIKTRGQQVTLRCSPKSGHDTVSWYQQALGQGPQFIFQYYEEEERQRGNFPDRFSGHQFPNYSSELNVNALLLGDSALYLCASSLGQGILSYTFGSGTRLTVV.

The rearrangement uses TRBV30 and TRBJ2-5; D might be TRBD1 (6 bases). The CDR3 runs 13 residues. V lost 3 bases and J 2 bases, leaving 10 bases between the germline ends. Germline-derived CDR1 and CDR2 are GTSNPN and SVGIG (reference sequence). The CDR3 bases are TGTGCCTGGAGCGTGGACAGTCAAGAGACCCAGTACTTC. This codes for CAWSVDSQETQYF.

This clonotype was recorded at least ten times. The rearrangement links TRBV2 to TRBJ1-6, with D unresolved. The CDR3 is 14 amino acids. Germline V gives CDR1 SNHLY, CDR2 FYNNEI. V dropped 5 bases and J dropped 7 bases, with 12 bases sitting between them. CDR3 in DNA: TGTGCCAGCAGTTGGCGTCAGGACAATTCACCCCTCCACTTT. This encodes CASSWRQDNSPLHF.

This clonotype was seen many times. The CDR3 DNA is TGTGCCAGCAGTTTAAGGTGGGGGGCTTCCGATGGCTACACCTTC. It codes for CASSLRWGASDGYTF. The rearrangement joins TRBV27 to TRBJ1-2; perhaps TRBD1 as D (6 bases). CDR3 length equals 15 residues. The germline CDR1 and CDR2 sequences are MNHEY and SMNVEV (reference sequence). With 2 bases removed from V and 6 bases from J, the gap between germline ends came to 16 bases.

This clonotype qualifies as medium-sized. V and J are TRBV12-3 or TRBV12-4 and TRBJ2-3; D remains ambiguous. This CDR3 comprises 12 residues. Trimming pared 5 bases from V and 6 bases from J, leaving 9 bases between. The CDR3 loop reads CASSPTGDTQYF. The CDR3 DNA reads TGTGCCAGCAGTCCAACGGGCGATACGCAGTATTTT.